The entry below describes one TCR beta chain. Its cognate antigen is unknown. The data stem from a study of T cell repertoires in cytomegalovirus infection. Whole-study context: Alongside well-studied HLA-B-restricted CMV epitopes, recently identified HLA-C-restricted CMV epitopes were also used. The public TCR beta signatures pointed to both CMV infection and matching HLA type. Findings of the study overall: Within the response measured ex vivo, HLA-C-restricted CMV-specific TCR beta clonotypes were dominant.

V shed 3 bases, J shed 0 bases, and the junction held 2 bases outside the gene matches. The CDR3 is 15 residues long. Germline CDR1 is KGHSH and CDR2 is LQKENI. One entry per CDR3 protein, called by TCRdb with MiXCR from the reads. In the table there are a few hundred thousand distinct CDR3 sequences, approximately 42% of which are singletons. The chain carries TRBV18 and TRBJ2-3; TRBD2 aligns across 8 bases. Material: cultured PBMCs, obtained from culture after CMV antigen stimulation. The source of this sequence is a human donor in good health (CMV status not recorded). Some clones in this sample may be carry-over from other donors' samples. The CDR3 DNA reads as TGTGCCAGCTCACCTTCTAGCGGGAGCACAGATACGCAGTATTTT. Protein sequence: CASSPSSGSTDTQYF.